This TCR beta chain was sequenced for a study of memory CD4+ T cells and cytomegalovirus serostatus. As for the study in general: Healthy Belgian adult donors included roughly ten CMV-positive and 24 CMV-negative people.

Single viable CD3+CD4+CD8-CD45RO+ cells were sorted as the memory CD4+ T cells. After thawing, CD4+ T cells were positively selected. Some clones are missing from TCRdb's copy, which holds only in-frame ones; the method was immunoSEQ multiplex PCR. The data contain some 73,000 clones, around 80% of them singletons. A word on this clone: What it recognizes is unknown.

With 3 bases clipped from V and 3 bases from J, the junction kept 4 bases outside the gene matches. Germline CDR1 is ENHRY and CDR2 is SYGVKD. The CDR3 runs 14 residues. Whole-study findings and limits: CD4+ memory repertoires contained about two fifths of the 164 reported CMV TCRbeta sequences. Median bootstrapped AUC for CMV status was around 0.95 originally, around 0.91 US-trained.

This chain uses TRBV10-3 with TRBJ1-1; the match to TRBD1 covers 7 bases. This sequence originates from an adult in good health and CMV-seropositive. Sequenced: memory CD4+ T cells from blood. The CDR3 reads CAISERQGDTEAFF. DNA of the CDR3: TGTGCCATCAGTGAAAGGCAGGGGGACACTGAAGCTTTCTTT.